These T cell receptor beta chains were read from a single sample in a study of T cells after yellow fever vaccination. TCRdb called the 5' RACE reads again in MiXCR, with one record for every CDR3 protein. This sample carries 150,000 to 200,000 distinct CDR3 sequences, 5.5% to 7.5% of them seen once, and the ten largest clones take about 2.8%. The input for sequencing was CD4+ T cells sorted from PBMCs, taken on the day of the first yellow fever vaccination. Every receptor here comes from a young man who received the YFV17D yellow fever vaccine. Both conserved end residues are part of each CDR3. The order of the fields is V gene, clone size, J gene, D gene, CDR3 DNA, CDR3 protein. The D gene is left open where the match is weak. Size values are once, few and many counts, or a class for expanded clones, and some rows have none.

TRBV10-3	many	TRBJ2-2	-	TGTGCCATAGAAGAGAGAACAGGGTCCGGGGAGCTGTTTTTT	CAIEERTGSGELFF
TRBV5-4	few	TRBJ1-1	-	TGTGCCAGCAGGCCTAACATCCCCACGAACACTGAAGCTTTCTTT	CASRPNIPTNTEAFF
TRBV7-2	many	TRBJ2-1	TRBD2	TGTGCCAGCAGCTTAGCCCCTCTAGCGGGGGGCCTCCGGGAGCAGTTCTTC	CASSLAPLAGGLREQFF
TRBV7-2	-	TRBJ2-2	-	TGTGCCAGCAGCTTAAGGCTAGGATACACCGGGGAGCTGTTTTTT	CASSLRLGYTGELFF
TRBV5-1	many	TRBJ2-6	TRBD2	TGCGCCAGCAGCGCCACTAGCGGGGCTAGCTCTGGGGCCAACGTCCTGACTTTC	CASSATSGASSGANVLTF
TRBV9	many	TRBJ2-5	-	TGTGCCAGCAGCCCAAGAAGGGGGGGGCAGGAGACCCAGTACTTC	CASSPRRGGQETQYF
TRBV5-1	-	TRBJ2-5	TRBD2	TGCGCCAGCTCTCGATGGGCGGGGGGACCTAAAGAGACCCAGTACTTC	CASSRWAGGPKETQYF
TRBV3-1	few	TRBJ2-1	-	TGTGCCAGCAGCCAACGAGACTTATTCTACAATGAGCAGTTCTTC	CASSQRDLFYNEQFF
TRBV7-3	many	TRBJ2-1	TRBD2	TGTGCCAGCAGCCCCCGGACGGGCGGGGGGAACAATGAGCAGTTCTTC	CASSPRTGGGNNEQFF
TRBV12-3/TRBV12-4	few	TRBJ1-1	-	TGTGCCAGCAGTTCCTGGGACACTGAAGCTTTCTTT	CASSSWDTEAFF
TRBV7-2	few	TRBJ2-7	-	TGTGCCAGCAGCTTAGGGGGCGGGGCGGGTCAGGAGCAGTACTTC	CASSLGGGAGQEQYF
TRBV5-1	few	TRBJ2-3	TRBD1	TGCGCCAGCAGCCCCATTCAGGGGGCAGATACGCAGTATTTT	CASSPIQGADTQYF
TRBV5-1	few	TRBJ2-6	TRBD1	TGCGCCAGCAGCTTTTATCCGGGACAGCGAAGCTCTGGGGCCAACGTCCTGACTTTC	CASSFYPGQRSSGANVLTF
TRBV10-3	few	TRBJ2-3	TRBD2	TGTGCCATCAGTGAGTCGAGGGCAACTAGCGATGGCACAGATACGCAGTATTTT	CAISESRATSDGTDTQYF
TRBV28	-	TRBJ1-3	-	TGTGACAGCAGGGCACCGAGCTCTGGAAACACCATATATTTT	CDSRAPSSGNTIYF
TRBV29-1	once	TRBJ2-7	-	TGCAGCGTTGAAGTCTGGGGAACATCATACGAGCACTACTTC	CSVEVWGTSYEHYF
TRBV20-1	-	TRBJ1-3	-	TGCAGTGCCGACGGGACACTCGGAAACACCATATATTTT	CSADGTLGNTIYF
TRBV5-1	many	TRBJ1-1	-	TGCGCCAGCAGCTCACAGGGGAACACTGAAGCTTTCTTT	CASSSQGNTEAFF
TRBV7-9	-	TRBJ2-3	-	TGTGCCAGCAGCGGTGGCGCGGTAGCCGGAGATACGCAGTATTTT	CASSGGAVAGDTQYF
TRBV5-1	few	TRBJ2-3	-	TGCGCCAGCAGCTTAACCAGGGGACACCTTAACACAGATACGCAGTATTTT	CASSLTRGHLNTDTQYF
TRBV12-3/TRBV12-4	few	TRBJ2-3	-	TGTGCCAGCAGCTCAGGACAGACCGTACTCACAGATACGCAGTATTTT	CASSSGQTVLTDTQYF
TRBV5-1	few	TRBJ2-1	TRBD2	TGCGCCAGCAGCTGGGGGGGGACTAGCGGGTTTGAGCAGTTCTTC	CASSWGGTSGFEQFF
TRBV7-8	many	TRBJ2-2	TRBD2	TGTGCCAGCAGCTTAGAGCGGGGAGCCCTAGGGACCGGGGAGCTGTTTTTT	CASSLERGALGTGELFF
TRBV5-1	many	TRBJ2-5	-	TGCGCCAGCAGCTTGGCCCTCCAGGGCGCCGAGACCCAGTACTTC	CASSLALQGAETQYF
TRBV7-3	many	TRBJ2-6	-	TGTGCCAGCAGCCTCTACGAGAGGGCTGGGGCCAACGTCCTGACTTTC	CASSLYERAGANVLTF
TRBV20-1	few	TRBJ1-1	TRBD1	TGCAGTGCTCCCCCGGGACAGGGAATAGACACTGAAGCTTTCTTT	CSAPPGQGIDTEAFF
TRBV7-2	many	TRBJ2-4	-	TGTGCCAGCAGCTTCCGACAGAGCATAGCCAAAAACATTCAGTACTTC	CASSFRQSIAKNIQYF
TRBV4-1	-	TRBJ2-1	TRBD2	TGCGCCAGCAGCCAAGTGGCGGGGGGGCAAATCTTTAACAATGAGCAGTTCTTC	CASSQVAGGQIFNNEQFF
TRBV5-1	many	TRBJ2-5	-	TGCGCCAGCAGCTTTGATCAGGGTGCCGGAGAGACCCAGTACTTC	CASSFDQGAGETQYF
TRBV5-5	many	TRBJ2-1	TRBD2	TGTGCCAGCAGCTTTGATGGCGGGGGGTACAATGAGCAGTTCTTC	CASSFDGGGYNEQFF
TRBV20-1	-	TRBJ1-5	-	TGCAGTGCGCTTCAGGGGTCGCGCCTGGGGGTCCCCCAGCATTTT	CSALQGSRLGVPQHF
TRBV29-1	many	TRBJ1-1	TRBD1	TGCAGCGCGGACAGGGAAGCTTTCTTT	CSADREAFF
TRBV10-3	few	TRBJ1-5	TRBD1	TGTGCCATCAGTGAGTCCACCGGGACAGGACCTTATAGCAATCAGCCCCAGCATTTT	CAISESTGTGPYSNQPQHF
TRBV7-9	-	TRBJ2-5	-	TGTGCCATCGGCCCCGGGCTCCCCCAAGAGACCCAGTACTTC	CAIGPGLPQETQYF
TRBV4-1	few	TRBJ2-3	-	TGCGCCAGCAGCCGAATGGGGGGAGGCACAGATACGCAGTATTTT	CASSRMGGGTDTQYF
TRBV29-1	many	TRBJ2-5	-	TGCAGCGTTGGCGTCCAAGAGACCCAGTACTTC	CSVGVQETQYF
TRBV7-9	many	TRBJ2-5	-	TGTGCCAGCAGCTTACCGAAAAGGATAAAAGAGACCCAGTACTTC	CASSLPKRIKETQYF
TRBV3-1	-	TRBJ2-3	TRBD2	TGTGCCAGCAGCCAAGGGACTAGCGGGGTACCGGGTACGCAGTATTTT	CASSQGTSGVPGTQYF
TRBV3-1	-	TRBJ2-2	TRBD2	TGTGCCAGCAGCCAACCCGGGACTAGCGGGGCGAACACCGGGGAGCTGTTTTTT	CASSQPGTSGANTGELFF
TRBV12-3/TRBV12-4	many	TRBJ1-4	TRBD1	TGTGCCAGCAGTTTAAGACAGGGAGGCGAAAAACTGTTTTTT	CASSLRQGGEKLFF
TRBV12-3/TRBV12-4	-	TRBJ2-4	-	TGTGCCAGCAGCATTCTAAACATTCAGTACTTC	CASSILNIQYF
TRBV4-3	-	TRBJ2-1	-	TGCTCCAGCAGCCAAGAACAGAGCTCTTACAATGAGCAGTTCTTC	CSSSQEQSSYNEQFF
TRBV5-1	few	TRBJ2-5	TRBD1	TGCGCCAGCAGCCCTGGGACAGCGAGGGAGACCCAGTACTTC	CASSPGTARETQYF
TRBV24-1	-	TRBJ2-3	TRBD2	TGTGCCACCAGTGATGGGGCGGGACTAGCGACAGATACGCAGTATTTT	CATSDGAGLATDTQYF
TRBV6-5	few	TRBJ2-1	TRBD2	TGTGCCAGCAGTTACTGGGAGGGGAAGGTAAATGAGCAGTTCTTC	CASSYWEGKVNEQFF
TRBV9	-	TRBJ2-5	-	TGTGCCAGCAGCGTAGATGTGGGCTTCGAAGAGACCCAGTACTTC	CASSVDVGFEETQYF
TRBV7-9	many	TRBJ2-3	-	TGTGCCAGCAGCTCCTCGGGCACAGATACGCAGTATTTT	CASSSSGTDTQYF
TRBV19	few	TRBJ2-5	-	TGTGCCAGTAGTGTCAGGGGGGGAGTGGAGACCCAGTACTTC	CASSVRGGVETQYF
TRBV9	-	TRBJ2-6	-	TGTGCCAGCAGCGTAGCTCATTACCTGGGATCTTCTGGGGCCAACGTCCTGACTTTC	CASSVAHYLGSSGANVLTF
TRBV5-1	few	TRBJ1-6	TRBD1	TGCGCCAGCAGCGCCGGACAGGGTAATAATTCACCCCTCCACTTT	CASSAGQGNNSPLHF
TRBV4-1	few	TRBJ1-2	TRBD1	TGCGCCAGCAGCCAAGCTTCGACAGGGGCTAACTATGGCTACACCTTC	CASSQASTGANYGYTF
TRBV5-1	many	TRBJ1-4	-	TGCGCCAGCAGCTTGCTTGGGGCTGCGCTCAGAATTAATGAAAAACTGTTTTTT	CASSLLGAALRINEKLFF
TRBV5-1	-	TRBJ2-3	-	TGCGCCAGCAGCTTCGGCCTCACAGATACGCAGTATTTT	CASSFGLTDTQYF
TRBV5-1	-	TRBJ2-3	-	TGCGCCAGCAGCTTGGAGATGTGGGGGGGCAGCACAGATACGCAGTATTTT	CASSLEMWGGSTDTQYF
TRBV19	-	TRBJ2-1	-	TGTGCCAGTATCATGGAGGGGGTGTCTGAGCAGTTCTTC	CASIMEGVSEQFF
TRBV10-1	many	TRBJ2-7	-	TGCGCCAGCAGGGGCTCAAGGAGGGGCAAAGGGAGGTCCTACGAGCAGTACTTC	CASRGSRRGKGRSYEQYF
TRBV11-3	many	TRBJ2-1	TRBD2	TGTGCCAGCAGCTTACGGGGGGGCCAAGGCAATGAGCAGTTCTTC	CASSLRGGQGNEQFF
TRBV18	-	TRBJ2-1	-	TGTGCCAGCTCACCATCTCGTCGCGGGGGCGAGCAGTTCTTC	CASSPSRRGGEQFF
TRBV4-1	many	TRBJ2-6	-	TGCGCCAGCAGCCTAGAGGGGACTTCTGGGGCCAACGTCCTGACTTTC	CASSLEGTSGANVLTF
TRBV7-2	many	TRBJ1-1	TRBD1	TGTGCCAGCAGCTTCCGGGACAGGGCTGCAGCTTTCTTT	CASSFRDRAAAFF